This TCR beta chain was obtained from a study of shared clonotypes between healthy human individuals. The V end lost 5 bases, the J end lost 3 bases, and 10 bases lay between the germline ends. The germline V gene encodes CDR1 SGHAT and CDR2 FQNNGV. The CDR3 has 13 residues. Donation came from healthy HIV-negative adults that had no recent acute infections or vaccinations. The assay ran at deep level. Bulk PBMC genomic DNA spanned ten immunoSEQ deep plates. Method: immunoSEQ multiplex PCR; TCRdb's copy keeps in-frame clones and lacks some. The sample yields about 480,000 clones, 60% to 80% seen once. The sample taken for sequencing was PBMCs. This TCR was recovered from a woman between 40 and 50 years old in good health. Some clones in this sample may be carry-over from other donors' samples. The chain is built from TRBV11-2 and TRBJ2-5; D is possibly TRBD2 (5 bases). The CDR3 here is CASSRTGKETQYF. CDR3 coding DNA: TGTGCCAGCAGCCGGACGGGGAAAGAGACCCAGTACTTC. The variable domain in full, with the rest retrieved from reference TRBV11-2 and TRBJ2-5, is EAGVAQSPRYKIIEKRQSVAFWCNPISGHATLYWYQQILGQGPKLLIQFQNNGVVDDSQLPKDRFSAERLKGVDSTLKIQPAKLEDSAVYLCASSRTGKETQYFGPGTRLLVL.